The 5 T cell receptor beta chains reported below all come from one sample, sequenced in a study of blood T cell repertoires in COVID-19. Here immunoSEQ multiplex PCR was the method, and the copy in TCRdb shows in-frame clones only, minus some. The sample consists of about 84,000 clones, approximately 83% of them appearing once. Sequenced sample: peripheral blood. The receptors were sampled from a woman of 80 years or more with acute or convalescent COVID-19.

This chain uses TRBV5-1 with TRBJ2-1; 10 bases map to TRBD2. The CDR3 consists of 14 residues. J was trimmed by 8 bases and V by 0 bases; bases with no gene match: 2. From germline, CDR1 is SGHRS and CDR2 YFSETQ. This chain's CDR3 is CASSLGLAGYEQFF. CDR3 DNA sequence: TGCGCCAGCAGCTTGGGACTAGCGGGCTATGAGCAGTTCTTC. Using reference TRBV5-1 and TRBJ2-1 for the parts outside the CDR3, the full variable domain is KAGVTQTPRYLIKTRGQQVTLSCSPISGHRSVSWYQQTPGQGLQFLFEYFSETQRNKGNFPGRFSGRQFSNSRSEMNVSTLELGDSALYLCASSLGLAGYEQFFGPGTRLTVL.

The chain carries TRBV2 and TRBJ2-7; TRBD1 matches 7 bases. The V and J ends lost 3 bases and 4 bases, in that order; junction bases with no gene match: 0. Germline V gives CDR1 SNHLY, CDR2 FYNNEI. This CDR3 is 12 amino acids long. CDR3 bases: TGTGCCAGCAGTGACAGGGGGTACGAGCAGTACTTC. As protein: CASSDRGYEQYF.

V is TRBV10-3 and J is TRBJ2-7; the match to TRBD1 covers 7 bases. CDR3 size: 12 residues. Germline V gene data show CDR1 as ENHRY and CDR2 as SYGVKD. The ends lost 8 bases at V and 6 bases at J; junction bases unmatched: 7. The DNA for the CDR3 is TGTGCCATCGGTCGGGACAGTACCGAGCAGTACTTC. Translating gives CAIGRDSTEQYF.

The chain has TRBV30 and TRBJ2-7; 7 bases map to TRBD2. This CDR3 spans 14 amino acids. The V segment lost 1 base and the J segment 2 bases; nucleotides outside the gene matches: 5. In germline, CDR1 is GTSNPN, CDR2 SVGIG (reference sequence). CDR3 coding DNA: TGTGCCTGGAGTGGCGGGAGTAGCCCCTACGAGCAGTACTTC. Translated, it gives CAWSGGSSPYEQYF. The variable domain in full, with the rest retrieved from reference TRBV30 and TRBJ2-7, is SQTIHQWPATLVQPVGSPLSLECTVEGTSNPNLYWYRQAAGRGLQLLFYSVGIGQISSEVPQNLSASRPQDRQFILSSKKLLLSDSGFYLCAWSGGSSPYEQYFGPGTRLTVT.

The chain joins TRBV28 to TRBJ2-1; 8 bases align to TRBD2. Germline V gene data show CDR1 as MDHEN and CDR2 as SYDVKM. Trimming removed 6 bases from V and 9 bases from J; junction bases left unmatched: 4. This CDR3 has 12 residues. CDR3 DNA sequence: TGTGCCAGCAGGACTAGCGTCGGTGAGCAGTTCTTC. As protein: CASRTSVGEQFF.